Listed below are T cell receptor beta chains from one sample, sequenced in a study of technical replicates of blood from a handful of donors. Libraries were prepared by immunoSEQ multiplex PCR; TCRdb keeps only in-frame clonotypes and omits some of them. This table holds 75,000 to 80,000 clones, approximately 94% found once. Sequencing input: T cells isolated from PBMCs. The source of these receptors is a human donor in good health. Each CDR3 is given without its conserved first and last residue. The D gene is left open where the match is weak.

v_gene	d_gene	CDR3aa
TRBV28	TRBD2	ASSGDYSDTQY
TRBV25-1	-	ASSDGVKY
TRBV18	-	ASSPTSGANVLT
TRBV27	-	ASSSSYEQY
TRBV7-3	TRBD2	ASSPRSGRRDTQY
TRBV19	-	ASSIVLELGTDTQY
TRBV29-1	TRBD2	SVGEGLGFEQY
TRBV6-6	TRBD1	ASSPGQVYGYT
TRBV25-1	TRBD1	ASSAFRDSSYEQY
TRBV4-3	-	ASSQEGGPYEQY
TRBV7-3	-	ASSSDRYTEAF
TRBV9	-	ASSVSGYSYGELF
TRBV4-3	-	ASSQDNNEQF
TRBV5-4	TRBD1	ASSWTDRAYGYT
TRBV5-6	-	ASSSGGQPQH
TRBV7-9	TRBD2	ASSLALAPNTGELF
TRBV15	TRBD1	ATSRAGQGDHEQY
TRBV6-6	TRBD2	AGSTSGRGYDTQY
TRBV11-3	-	ASSFTSSADTQY
TRBV4-1	TRBD1	ASSQEGQGFSNQPQH
TRBV7-2	TRBD2	ASSLMTGGPYEQY
TRBV5-6	TRBD1	ASSLAGTGFEQY
TRBV5-5	-	ASSFSQMIVFSSTDTQY
TRBV7-7	-	ASSPTTGLPGNTIY
TRBV18	TRBD1	ASSLTGLNQPQH
TRBV7-2	-	ASSLVSGGTDTQY
TRBV30	TRBD1	AWSVQGAEAF
TRBV25-1	TRBD1	ASSESGQGVGPQH
TRBV7-3	TRBD2	ASSQGTSLTDTQY
TRBV2	TRBD1	ASSQDRDGGYT
TRBV18	TRBD2	ASSDEGGPNLVREQY
TRBV28	TRBD1	ASSFKGGLSTDTQY
TRBV27	TRBD2	ASSLKLAGTSEQY
TRBV6-1	TRBD1	ASSESTGATYEQY
TRBV11-3	TRBD2	ASSRGLGTSETQY
TRBV6-1	-	ASSLGGTWAEQY
TRBV6-4	-	ASSGTPNTGELF
TRBV6-6	-	ASSLSGSNEKLF
TRBV6-9	TRBD2	ASRVPFSGSRYEQY
TRBV9	TRBD2	ASSGYERELGNEQF
TRBV4-1	TRBD1	ASSQGTGEYYGYT
TRBV4-3	TRBD1	ASSLIGTGAHGYT
TRBV4-2	TRBD2	ASSQEIFLAGVSYEQY
TRBV5-5	TRBD1	ASSGQGGNQPQH
TRBV11-3	TRBD1	ASQGTVGAYEQY
TRBV4-3	-	ASSWTVETQY